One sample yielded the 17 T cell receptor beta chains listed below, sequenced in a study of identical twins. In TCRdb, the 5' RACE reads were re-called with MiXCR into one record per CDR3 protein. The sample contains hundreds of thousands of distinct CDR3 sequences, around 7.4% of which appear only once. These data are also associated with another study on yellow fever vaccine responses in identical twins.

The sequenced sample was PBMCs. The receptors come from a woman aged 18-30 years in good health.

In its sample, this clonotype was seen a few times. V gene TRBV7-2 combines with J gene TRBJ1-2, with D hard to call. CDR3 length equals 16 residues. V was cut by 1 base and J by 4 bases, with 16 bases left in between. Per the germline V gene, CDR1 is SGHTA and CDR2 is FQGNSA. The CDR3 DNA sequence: TGTGCCAGCAGCTTAGTCTCCGGAATCGGACTCTATGGCTACACCTTC. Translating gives CASSLVSGIGLYGYTF.

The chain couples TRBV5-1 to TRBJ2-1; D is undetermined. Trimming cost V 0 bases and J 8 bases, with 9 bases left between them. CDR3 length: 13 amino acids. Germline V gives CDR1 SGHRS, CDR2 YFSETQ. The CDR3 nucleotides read TGCGCCAGCAGCTTGGTCCTTTTAGATGAGCAGTTCTTC. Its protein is CASSLVLLDEQFF.

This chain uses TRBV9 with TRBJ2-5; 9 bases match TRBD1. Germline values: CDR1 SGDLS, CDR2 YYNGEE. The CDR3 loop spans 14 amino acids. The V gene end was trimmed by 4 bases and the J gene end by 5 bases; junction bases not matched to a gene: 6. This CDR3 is CASSSRTGAETQYF. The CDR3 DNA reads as TGTGCCAGCAGCTCCCGGACAGGGGCGGAGACCCAGTACTTC.

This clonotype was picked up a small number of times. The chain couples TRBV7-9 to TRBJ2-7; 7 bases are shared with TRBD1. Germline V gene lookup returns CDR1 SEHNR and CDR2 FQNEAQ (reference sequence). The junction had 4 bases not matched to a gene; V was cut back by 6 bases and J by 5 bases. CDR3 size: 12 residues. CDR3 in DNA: TGTGCCAGCAGTCGACAGGGAGACGAGCAGTACTTC. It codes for CASSRQGDEQYF. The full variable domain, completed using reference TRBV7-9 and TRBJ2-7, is DTGVSQNPRHKITKRGQNVTFRCDPISEHNRLYWYRQTLGQGPEFLTYFQNEAQLEKSRLLSDRFSAERPKGSFSTLEIQRTEQGDSAMYLCASSRQGDEQYFGPGTRLTVT.

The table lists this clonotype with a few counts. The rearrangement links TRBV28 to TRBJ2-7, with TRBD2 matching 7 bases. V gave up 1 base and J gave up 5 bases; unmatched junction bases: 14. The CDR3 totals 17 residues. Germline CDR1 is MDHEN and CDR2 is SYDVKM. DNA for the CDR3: TGTGCCAGCAGTTTATACCCTGGGGGGGGGTTGAAGCACGAGCAGTACTTC. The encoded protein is CASSLYPGGGLKHEQYF.

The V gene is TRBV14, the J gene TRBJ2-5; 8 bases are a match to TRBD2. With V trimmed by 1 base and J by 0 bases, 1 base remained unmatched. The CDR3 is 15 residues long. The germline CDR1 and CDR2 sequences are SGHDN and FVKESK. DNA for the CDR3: TGTGCCAGCAGCCAAGTAGCGGGGAACCAAGAGACCCAGTACTTC. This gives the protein CASSQVAGNQETQYF.

The CDR3 DNA reads TGTGCCAGTAGTACCAGGGGACAGGGGCCCTACAATGAGCAGTTCTTC. Amino acids: CASSTRGQGPYNEQFF. This rearrangement joins TRBV19 to TRBJ2-1; the match to TRBD1 covers 10 bases. Germline CDR1 and CDR2: LNHDA and SQIVND (reference sequence). The length of the CDR3 is 16 residues. With V trimmed by 4 bases and J by 2 bases, 5 bases remained unmatched.

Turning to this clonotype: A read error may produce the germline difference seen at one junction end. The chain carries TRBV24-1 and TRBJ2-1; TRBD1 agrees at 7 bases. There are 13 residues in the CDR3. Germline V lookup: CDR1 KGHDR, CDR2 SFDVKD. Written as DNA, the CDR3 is TGTGCCACCAGTGGGGCAGGGGGTTATGAACAGTTCTTC. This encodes CATSGAGGYEQFF.

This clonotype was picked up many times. The CDR3 DNA reads as TGCGCCAGCAGCGAGACAGGGGGCCACACAGATACGCAGTATTTT. Protein: CASSETGGHTDTQYF. The chain recombines TRBV5-1 with TRBJ2-3; 10 nucleotides match TRBD1. Germline assignment: CDR1 SGHRS and CDR2 YFSETQ. V trimming: 4 bases; J trimming: 2 bases; junction bases outside the gene matches: 4. This CDR3 is built from 15 residues.

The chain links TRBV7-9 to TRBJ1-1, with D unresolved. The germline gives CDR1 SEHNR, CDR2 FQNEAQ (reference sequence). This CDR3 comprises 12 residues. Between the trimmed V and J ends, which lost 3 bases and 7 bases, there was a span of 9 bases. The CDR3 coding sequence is TGTGCCAGCAGCTTCGGCCACCTTGAAGCTTTCTTT. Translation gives CASSFGHLEAFF.

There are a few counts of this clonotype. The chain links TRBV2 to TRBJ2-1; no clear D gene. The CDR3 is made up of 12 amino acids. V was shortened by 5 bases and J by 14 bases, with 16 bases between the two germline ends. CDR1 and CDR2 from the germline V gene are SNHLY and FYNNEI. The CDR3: CASSQQSLEKFF. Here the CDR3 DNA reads TGTGCCAGCAGTCAACAGTCACTGGAGAAGTTCTTC.

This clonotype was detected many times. CDR3 sequence (DNA): TGTGCCAGCAGCCCAAGGGGTGGGGGACAGGGGAAGGATGAGCAGTTCTTC. This codes for CASSPRGGGQGKDEQFF. The chain couples TRBV3-1 to TRBJ2-1, with 10 bases that match TRBD1. This CDR3 contains 17 residues. The V gene end was trimmed by 4 bases and the J gene end by 8 bases; junction bases not matched to a gene: 14. The V gene's germline CDR1 is LGHDT and CDR2 YNNKEL (reference sequence).

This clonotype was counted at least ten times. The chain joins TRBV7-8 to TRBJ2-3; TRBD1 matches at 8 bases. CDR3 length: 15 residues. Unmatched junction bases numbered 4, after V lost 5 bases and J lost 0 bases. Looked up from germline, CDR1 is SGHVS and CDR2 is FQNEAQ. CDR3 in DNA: TGTGCCAGCAGCCCGTCAGGGGGCAGCACAGATACGCAGTATTTT. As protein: CASSPSGGSTDTQYF.

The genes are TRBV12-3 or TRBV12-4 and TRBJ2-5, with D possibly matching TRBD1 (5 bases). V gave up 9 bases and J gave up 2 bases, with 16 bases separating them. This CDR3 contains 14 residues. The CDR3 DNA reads TGTGCCAGTAAGTGGACACCGGAACAAGAGACCCAGTACTTC. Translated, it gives CASKWTPEQETQYF.

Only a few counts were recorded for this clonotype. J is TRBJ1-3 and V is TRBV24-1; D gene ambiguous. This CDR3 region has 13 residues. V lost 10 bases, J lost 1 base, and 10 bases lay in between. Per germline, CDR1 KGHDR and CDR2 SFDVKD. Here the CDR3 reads CATRGGSGNTIYF. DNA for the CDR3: TGTGCCACTCGGGGAGGATCTGGAAACACCATATATTTT.

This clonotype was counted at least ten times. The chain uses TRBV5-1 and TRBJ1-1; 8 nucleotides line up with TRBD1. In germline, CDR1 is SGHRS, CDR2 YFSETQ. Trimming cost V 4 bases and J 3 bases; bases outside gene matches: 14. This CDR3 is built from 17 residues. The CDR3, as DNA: TGCGCCAGCAGCGCTCGACAGGGGCCCTCCGGGTACACTGAAGCTTTCTTT. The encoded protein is CASSARQGPSGYTEAFF.

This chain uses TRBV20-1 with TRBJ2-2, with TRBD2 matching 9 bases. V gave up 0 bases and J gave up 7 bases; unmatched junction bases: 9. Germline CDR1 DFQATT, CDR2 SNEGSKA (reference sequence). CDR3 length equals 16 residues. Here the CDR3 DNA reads TGCAGTGCTAGAGATGTAATAGCGGGAGACCACGGGGAGCTGTTTTTT. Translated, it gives CSARDVIAGDHGELFF.